These 27 T cell receptor beta chains originate from one sample sequenced in a study of blood T cell repertoires in COVID-19. The protocol was immunoSEQ multiplex PCR, while the TCRdb copy is restricted to in-frame clones and leaves out a portion. Of under 300,000 clones listed, about 90% are singletons. Material: PBMCs or T cells enriched from blood (not recorded which). Every receptor here comes from a woman between 18 and 29 years old who had recovered from COVID-19.

The rearrangement links TRBV6-5 to TRBJ2-7; the match to TRBD1 covers 9 bases. The germline CDR1 and CDR2 sequences are MNHEY and SVGAGI. V lost 8 bases, J lost 3 bases, and 8 bases stayed unmatched. The CDR3 length is 14 residues. The CDR3: CASHPGTGNYEQYF. DNA of the CDR3: TGTGCCAGCCATCCCGGGACAGGGAACTACGAGCAGTACTTC.

As DNA, the CDR3 is TGTGCCAGCAGTTTGTACGGACTCCTCTCCTACGAGCAGTACTTC. Amino acid sequence: CASSLYGLLSYEQYF. The chain employs TRBV27 and TRBJ2-7; possibly TRBD2 for D (5 bases). The V and J ends lost 3 bases and 0 bases respectively, with 12 bases between them. CDR1 is MNHEY and CDR2 is SMNVEV in the germline V gene (reference sequence). The CDR3 loop spans 15 amino acids.

This clone was seen more than once but under ten times. The rearrangement links TRBV7-2 to TRBJ1-6, with 10 positions matching TRBD1. The V and J ends lost 1 base and 8 bases, in that order; junction bases with no gene match: 8. Per the germline V gene, CDR1 is SGHTA and CDR2 is FQGNSA. This CDR3 is 17 amino acids long. CDR3 in DNA: TGTGCCAGCAGCTTAGTTTCGACAGGGGGCCCGGATTCACCCCTCCACTTT. Residues: CASSLVSTGGPDSPLHF.

This clone was seen a single time. The chain uses TRBV7-9 and TRBJ2-5; TRBD1 matches at 8 bases. Per germline, CDR1 SEHNR and CDR2 FQNEAQ (reference sequence). The CDR3 is 15 amino acids. Trimming at V came to 2 bases and at J to 6 bases, leaving 8 bases not matched to a gene. CDR3 sequence: CASSLSRTGSKTQYF. In DNA, the CDR3 is TGTGCCAGCAGCTTATCCCGGACAGGGTCGAAGACCCAGTACTTC.

This clone came up once. The J gene is TRBJ2-2, the V gene TRBV28; D is possibly TRBD1 (5 bases). Germline V gene lookup returns CDR1 MDHEN and CDR2 SYDVKM. The CDR3 sequence is 12 residues long. Trimming left V 11 bases short and J 5 bases short, with 12 bases between. CDR3 coding DNA: TGTGCCGGCCAGTCAGGGACCGGGGAGCTGTTTTTT. Residues: CAGQSGTGELFF.

As to this clone: The same CDR3 also results from other DNA sequences found in this sample. The rearrangement joins TRBV5-1 to TRBJ1-2; no definite D call. CDR3 length equals 13 residues. The germline gives CDR1 SGHRS, CDR2 YFSETQ. Between the trimmed V and J ends, which lost 0 bases and 1 base, there was a span of 4 bases. As DNA, the CDR3 is TGCGCCAGCAGCTTGGACAGTAACTATGGCTACACCTTC. It translates to CASSLDSNYGYTF.

V and J are TRBV29-1 and TRBJ2-1; 13 bases are shared with TRBD2. V shed 5 bases, J shed 0 bases, and the junction held 7 bases outside the gene matches. The CDR3 has 17 residues. Germline lookup yields CDR1 SQVTM and CDR2 ANQGSEA. The CDR3 is CSVRGLAGLNSYNEQFF. The CDR3 bases are TGCAGCGTTCGGGGACTAGCGGGATTGAACTCCTACAATGAGCAGTTCTTC.

The rearrangement joins TRBV18 to TRBJ1-2; 9 nucleotides agree with TRBD1. The CDR3 is made up of 15 amino acids. Germline assignment: CDR1 KGHSH and CDR2 LQKENI. V dropped 4 bases and J dropped 2; count of bases not matched to a gene: 5. The CDR3 reads CASSLYGQGNYGYTF. Written as DNA, the CDR3 is TGTGCCAGCTCACTATACGGACAGGGGAACTATGGCTACACCTTC.

The chain couples TRBV18 to TRBJ1-1; TRBD1 might be the D (5 bases). Germline V CDR1 and CDR2: KGHSH, LQKENI. The CDR3 is made up of 14 amino acids. Trimming pared 4 bases from V and 3 bases from J, leaving 12 bases between. CDR3 coding DNA: TGTGCCAGCTCACGCTTGGAAGGGGACACTGAAGCTTTCTTT. Protein sequence: CASSRLEGDTEAFF.

The chain has TRBV28 and TRBJ1-3; 10 bases map to TRBD1. The CDR3 sequence is 17 residues long. The germline gives CDR1 MDHEN, CDR2 SYDVKM. V shed 6 bases and J 2 bases; nucleotides not matched to a gene: 10. The DNA for the CDR3 is TGTGCCAGCAGACCGGGACAGGGGACTTATGCTGGAAACACCATATATTTT. Amino acids: CASRPGQGTYAGNTIYF.

The CDR3 is CASSVGGTGMGNEQFF. Here the CDR3 DNA reads TGTGCCAGCAGCGTAGGGGGGACAGGGATGGGAAATGAGCAGTTCTTC. The genes are TRBV9 and TRBJ2-1; 9 bases map to TRBD1. V lost 0 bases, J lost 7 bases, and 8 bases stayed unmatched. There are 16 residues in the CDR3. Germline values: CDR1 SGDLS, CDR2 YYNGEE.

DNA for the CDR3: TGTGCCAGCAGCGCCCCAAGGACAGGGACTGGGGCCAACGTCCTGACTTTC. This encodes CASSAPRTGTGANVLTF. The rearrangement joins TRBV14 to TRBJ2-6; 8 bases line up with TRBD1. Germline V gene sequence: CDR1 SGHDN, CDR2 FVKESK. The CDR3 has 17 amino acids. V lost 5 bases, J lost 2 bases, and 8 bases stayed unmatched.

This chain joins TRBV5-1 and TRBJ2-1, with 15 bases matching TRBD2. The CDR3 consists of 17 residues. J gave up 7 bases and V 3 bases, and 8 bases lay outside the gene matches. Germline V gives CDR1 SGHRS, CDR2 YFSETQ. The CDR3 protein is CASSYTGTSGGMNEQFF. DNA for the CDR3: TGCGCCAGCAGCTATACCGGGACTAGCGGGGGGATGAATGAGCAGTTCTTC.

In nucleotides, the CDR3 is TGTGCCATCAGTGAGACCGTGAGAGCGGGGGCAGAGACCCAGTACTTC. Translated: CAISETVRAGAETQYF. This chain joins TRBV10-3 and TRBJ2-5; 8 bases are a match to TRBD2. Trimming removed 2 bases from V and 4 bases from J; junction bases left unmatched: 9. Germline V lookup: CDR1 ENHRY, CDR2 SYGVKD. The CDR3 is 16 residues long.

In its sample, this clone was seen once. The V gene is TRBV10-3, the J gene TRBJ2-1; 7 positions match TRBD2. The V gene end was trimmed by 4 bases and the J gene end by 6 bases; junction bases not matched to a gene: 6. The CDR3 has 14 amino acids. From germline, CDR1 is ENHRY and CDR2 SYGVKD. The CDR3 sequence is CAISVREVGNEQFF. The DNA for the CDR3 is TGTGCCATCAGTGTCCGGGAGGTCGGCAATGAGCAGTTCTTC.

This sequence joins TRBV6-5 and TRBJ1-1; 7 bases agree with TRBD1. V dropped 7 bases and J dropped 6; count of bases not matched to a gene: 8. The germline gives CDR1 MNHEY, CDR2 SVGAGI. The CDR3 runs to 13 residues. The CDR3 is CASKNYRGSEAFF. The CDR3 nucleotides are TGTGCCAGCAAAAACTACAGGGGCTCTGAAGCTTTCTTT.

The chain joins TRBV5-4 to TRBJ2-7; tentatively, D is TRBD2 (5 bases). Per germline, CDR1 SGHNT and CDR2 YYREEE (reference sequence). Trimming left V 0 bases short and J 1 base short, with 8 bases between. This CDR3 region has 14 residues. In DNA form, the CDR3 reads TGTGCCAGCAGCTTGGGACGGAGGTCCTACGAGCAGTACTTC. Protein: CASSLGRRSYEQYF.

V usage is TRBV3-1 (or the pseudogene TRBV3-2) and J usage is TRBJ1-1; possibly TRBD1 for D (5 bases). The CDR3 spans 14 residues. Germline loops: CDR1 LGHDT, CDR2 YNNKEL (reference sequence). The V end was cut by 1 base, the J end by 3 bases, with 9 bases between. The DNA for the CDR3 is TGTGCCAGCAGCCAAGGGGAGGGGTACACTGAAGCTTTCTTT. The encoded protein is CASSQGEGYTEAFF.

The chain has TRBV24-1 and TRBJ2-3; perhaps TRBD1 as D (6 bases). The CDR3 contains 15 residues. With 9 bases removed from V and 6 bases from J, the gap between germline ends came to 21 bases. Per the germline V gene, CDR1 is KGHDR and CDR2 is SFDVKD. CDR3 DNA sequence: TGTGCCACCCAATACAGGGAGCACAGGTTCGATACGCAGTATTTT. As protein: CATQYREHRFDTQYF.

The chain employs TRBV18 and TRBJ2-1; 12 bases map to TRBD2. The V and J ends lost 4 bases and 6 bases, in that order; junction bases with no gene match: 7. CDR3 length equals 16 residues. Germline-derived CDR1 and CDR2 are KGHSH and LQKENI. The CDR3 bases are TGTGCCAGCTCACGTACGACTAGCGGGAGCGGCAATGAGCAGTTCTTC. This codes for CASSRTTSGSGNEQFF. Full variable domain (missing parts from reference TRBV18 and TRBJ2-1): NAGVMQNPRHLVRRRGQEARLRCSPMKGHSHVYWYRQLPEEGLKFMVYLQKENIIDESGMPKERFSAEFPKEGPSILRIQQVVRGDSAAYFCASSRTTSGSGNEQFFGPGTRLTVL.

The chain joins TRBV5-1 to TRBJ1-4; D might be TRBD1 (6 bases). Trimming left V 4 bases short and J 7 bases short, with 17 bases between. CDR3 length equals 15 residues. CDR1 and CDR2 (germline): SGHRS, YFSETQ. Here the CDR3 reads CASSPSGGRGEKLFF. The CDR3 DNA sequence: TGCGCCAGCAGCCCCTCTGGGGGCAGAGGTGAAAAACTGTTTTTT. The full variable domain, with the rest looked up from reference TRBV5-1 and TRBJ1-4, is KAGVTQTPRYLIKTRGQQVTLSCSPISGHRSVSWYQQTPGQGLQFLFEYFSETQRNKGNFPGRFSGRQFSNSRSEMNVSTLELGDSALYLCASSPSGGRGEKLFFGSGTQLSVL.

This sequence joins TRBV24-1 and TRBJ2-1; 8 bases match TRBD1. Per the germline V gene, CDR1 is KGHDR and CDR2 is SFDVKD. The trim removed 6 bases at V and 10 bases at J, leaving 13 bases unmatched. This CDR3 has 15 amino acids. The CDR3 sequence is CATSIATGARQEQFF. In nucleotides, the CDR3 is TGTGCCACCAGTATTGCGACAGGGGCGCGCCAGGAGCAGTTCTTC.

The chain couples TRBV24-1 to TRBJ2-1, with 8 bases lining up with TRBD2. Germline loops: CDR1 KGHDR, CDR2 SFDVKD. The CDR3 loop spans 16 amino acids. The junction had 1 base not matched to a gene; V was cut back by 0 bases and J by 1 base. The CDR3 coding sequence is TGTGCCACCAGTGATTTGATAGCGGGGTCCTACAATGAGCAGTTCTTC. This encodes CATSDLIAGSYNEQFF.

This chain links TRBV6-5 with TRBJ1-1; possibly TRBD1 for D (6 bases). Germline V lookup: CDR1 MNHEY, CDR2 SVGAGI. V was trimmed by 1 base and J by 4 bases, leaving 10 bases between them. This CDR3 is built from 14 residues. CDR3 DNA: TGTGCCAGCAGTTACTTAACAGGGCTCACTGAAGCTTTCTTT. It specifies CASSYLTGLTEAFF.

The chain has TRBV19 and TRBJ2-1; the D is unclear. The V and J ends lost 3 bases and 8 bases respectively, with 8 bases between them. The CDR3 runs to 12 residues. The V gene's germline CDR1 is LNHDA and CDR2 SQIVND (reference sequence). CDR3 sequence (DNA): TGTGCCAGTAGTATCTATACCGATGAGCAGTTCTTC. Its translation: CASSIYTDEQFF.

The chain is built from TRBV7-9 and TRBJ1-5; maybe TRBD1 (6 bases). This CDR3 is built from 14 residues. The germline V gene has CDR1 SEHNR and CDR2 FQNEAQ (reference sequence). Between the trimmed V and J ends, which lost 7 bases and 4 bases, there was a span of 14 bases. CDR3: CASIIRRGNQPQHF. CDR3 sequence (DNA): TGTGCCAGCATCATTCGTAGGGGGAATCAGCCCCAGCATTTT.

The chain employs TRBV6-5 and TRBJ1-1; 10 nucleotides align to TRBD1. V trimming: 5 bases; J trimming: 6 bases; junction bases outside the gene matches: 6. CDR1 and CDR2 (germline): MNHEY, SVGAGI. CDR3 length: 14 residues. The CDR3 region has the DNA TGTGCCAGCAGTATCCGGGACAGGGGCTCTGAAGCTTTCTTT. As protein: CASSIRDRGSEAFF.